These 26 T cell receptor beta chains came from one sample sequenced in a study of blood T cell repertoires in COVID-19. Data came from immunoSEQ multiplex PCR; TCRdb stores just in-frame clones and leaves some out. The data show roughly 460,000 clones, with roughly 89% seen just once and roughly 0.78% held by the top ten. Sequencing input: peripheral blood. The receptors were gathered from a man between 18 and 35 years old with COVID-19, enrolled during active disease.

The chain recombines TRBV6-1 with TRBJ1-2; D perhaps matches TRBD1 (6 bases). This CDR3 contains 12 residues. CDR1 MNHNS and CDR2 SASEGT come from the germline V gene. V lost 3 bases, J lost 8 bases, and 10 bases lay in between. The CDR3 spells CASSDRGEGYTF. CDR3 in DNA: TGTGCCAGCAGTGACAGGGGTGAAGGCTACACCTTC.

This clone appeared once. Written as DNA, the CDR3 is TGTGCCAGTAGTTTCGTCCTTGGAGGGACCTACGAGCAGTACTTC. It specifies CASSFVLGGTYEQYF. The gene calls are TRBV19 and TRBJ2-7; D perhaps matches TRBD2 (6 bases). V lost 5 bases and J 2 bases, leaving 16 bases between the germline ends. The CDR3 runs to 15 residues. Germline V gene lookup returns CDR1 LNHDA and CDR2 SQIVND (reference sequence).

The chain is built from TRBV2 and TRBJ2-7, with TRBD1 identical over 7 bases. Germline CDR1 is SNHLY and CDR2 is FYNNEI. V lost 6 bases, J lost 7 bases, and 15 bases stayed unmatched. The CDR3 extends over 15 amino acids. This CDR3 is CASSNYGTVLGEQYF. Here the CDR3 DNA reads TGTGCCAGCAGCAATTACGGGACAGTCTTGGGGGAGCAGTACTTC.

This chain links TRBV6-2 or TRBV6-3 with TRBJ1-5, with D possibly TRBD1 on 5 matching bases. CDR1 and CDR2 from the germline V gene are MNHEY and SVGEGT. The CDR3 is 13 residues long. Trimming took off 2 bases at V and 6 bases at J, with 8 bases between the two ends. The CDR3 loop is CASSYVGVQPQHF. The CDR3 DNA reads TGTGCCAGCAGTTACGTAGGGGTTCAGCCCCAGCATTTT.

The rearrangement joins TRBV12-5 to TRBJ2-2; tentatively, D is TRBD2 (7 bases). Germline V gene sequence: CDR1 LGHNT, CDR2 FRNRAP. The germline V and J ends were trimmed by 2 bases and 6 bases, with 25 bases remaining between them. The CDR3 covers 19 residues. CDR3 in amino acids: CASGLRVRGGLINPGELFF. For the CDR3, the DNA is TGTGCTAGTGGTTTGAGGGTACGCGGGGGCCTGATCAACCCCGGGGAGCTGTTTTTT.

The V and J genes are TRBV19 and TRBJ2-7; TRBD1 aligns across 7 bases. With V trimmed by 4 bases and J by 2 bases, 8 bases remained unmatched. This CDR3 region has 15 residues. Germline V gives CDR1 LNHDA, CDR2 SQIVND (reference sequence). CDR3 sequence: CASSTLRQGAYEQYF. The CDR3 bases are TGTGCCAGTAGTACCTTAAGACAGGGTGCCTACGAGCAGTACTTC.

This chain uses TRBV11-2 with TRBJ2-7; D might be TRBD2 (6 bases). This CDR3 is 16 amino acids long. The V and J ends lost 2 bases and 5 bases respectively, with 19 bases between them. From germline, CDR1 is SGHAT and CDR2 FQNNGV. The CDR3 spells CASSLLMRESYNEQYF. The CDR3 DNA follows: TGTGCCAGCAGCTTATTAATGCGGGAATCCTACAACGAGCAGTACTTC.

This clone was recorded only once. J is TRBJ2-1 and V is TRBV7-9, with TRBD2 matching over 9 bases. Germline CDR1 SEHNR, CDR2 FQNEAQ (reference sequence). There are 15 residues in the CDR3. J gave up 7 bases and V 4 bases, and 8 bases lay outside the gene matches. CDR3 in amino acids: CASSSGLATGNEQFF. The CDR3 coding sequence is TGTGCCAGCAGCTCCGGACTAGCGACGGGAAATGAGCAGTTCTTC.

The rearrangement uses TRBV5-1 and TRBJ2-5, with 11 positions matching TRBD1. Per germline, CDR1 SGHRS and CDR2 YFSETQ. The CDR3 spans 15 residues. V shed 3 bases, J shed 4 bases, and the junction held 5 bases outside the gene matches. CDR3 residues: CASSSGQGAAETQYF. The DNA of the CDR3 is TGCGCCAGCAGCTCTGGACAGGGGGCCGCAGAGACCCAGTACTTC.

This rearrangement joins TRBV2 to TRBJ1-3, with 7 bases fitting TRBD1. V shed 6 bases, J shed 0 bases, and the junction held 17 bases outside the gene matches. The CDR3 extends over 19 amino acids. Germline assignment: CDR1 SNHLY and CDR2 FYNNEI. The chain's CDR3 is CASSLQGQRRRLSGNTIYF. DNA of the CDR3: TGTGCCAGCAGCCTCCAGGGACAGCGCCGGAGGCTCTCTGGAAACACCATATATTTT. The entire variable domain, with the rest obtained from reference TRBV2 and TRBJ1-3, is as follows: EPEVTQTPSHQVTQMGQEVILRCVPISNHLYFYWYRQILGQKVEFLVSFYNNEISEKSEIFDDQFSVERPDGSNFTLKIRSTKLEDSAMYFCASSLQGQRRRLSGNTIYFGEGSWLTVV.

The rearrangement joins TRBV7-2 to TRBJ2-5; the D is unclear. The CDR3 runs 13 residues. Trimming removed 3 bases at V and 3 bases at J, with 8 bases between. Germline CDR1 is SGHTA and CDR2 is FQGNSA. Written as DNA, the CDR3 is TGTGCCAGCAGCTTTTTTAATGAAGAGACCCAGTACTTC. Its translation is CASSFFNEETQYF.

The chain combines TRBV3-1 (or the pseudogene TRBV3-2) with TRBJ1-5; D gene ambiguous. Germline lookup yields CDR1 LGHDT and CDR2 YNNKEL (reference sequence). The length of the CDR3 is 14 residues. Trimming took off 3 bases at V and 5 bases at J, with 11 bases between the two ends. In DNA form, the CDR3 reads TGTGCCAGCAGCCATGGGCAGAGATATCAGCCCCAGCATTTT. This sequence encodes CASSHGQRYQPQHF.

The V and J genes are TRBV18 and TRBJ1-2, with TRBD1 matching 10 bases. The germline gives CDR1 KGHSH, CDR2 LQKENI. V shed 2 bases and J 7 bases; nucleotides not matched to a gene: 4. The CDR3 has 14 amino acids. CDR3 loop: CASSPRQGASGYTF. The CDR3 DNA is TGTGCCAGCTCACCAAGACAGGGGGCAAGTGGCTACACCTTC.

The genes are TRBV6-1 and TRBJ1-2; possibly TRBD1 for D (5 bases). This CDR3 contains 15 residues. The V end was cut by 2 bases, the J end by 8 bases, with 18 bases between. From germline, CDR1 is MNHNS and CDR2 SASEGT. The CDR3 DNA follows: TGTGCCAGCAGTGAAAGGGCCGGGGGAGGTGGAGGCTACACCTTC. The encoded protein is CASSERAGGGGGYTF.

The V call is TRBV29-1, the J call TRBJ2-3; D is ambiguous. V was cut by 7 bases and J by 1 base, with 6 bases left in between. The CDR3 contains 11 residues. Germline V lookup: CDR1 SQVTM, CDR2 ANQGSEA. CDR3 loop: CSASGTDTQYF. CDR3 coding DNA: TGCAGCGCCTCCGGCACAGATACGCAGTATTTT.

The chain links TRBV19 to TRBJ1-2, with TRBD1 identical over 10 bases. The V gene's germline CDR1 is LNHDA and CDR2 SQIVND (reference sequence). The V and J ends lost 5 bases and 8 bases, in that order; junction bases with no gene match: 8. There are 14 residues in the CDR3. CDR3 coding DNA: TGTGCCAGTAGTCCTCGGGACAGGGGAGGCGGCTACACCTTC. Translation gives CASSPRDRGGGYTF. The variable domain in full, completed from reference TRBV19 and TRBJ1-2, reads DGGITQSPKYLFRKEGQNVTLSCEQNLNHDAMYWYRQDPGQGLRLIYYSQIVNDFQKGDIAEGYSVSREKKESFPLTVTSAQKNPTAFYLCASSPRDRGGGYTFGSGTRLTVV.

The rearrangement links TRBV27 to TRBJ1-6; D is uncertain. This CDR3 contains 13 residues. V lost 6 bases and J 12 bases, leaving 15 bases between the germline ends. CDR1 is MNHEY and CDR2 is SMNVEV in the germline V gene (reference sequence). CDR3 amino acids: CASSYYSGEPLHF. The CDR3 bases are TGTGCCAGCAGCTACTACTCGGGAGAACCCCTCCACTTT.

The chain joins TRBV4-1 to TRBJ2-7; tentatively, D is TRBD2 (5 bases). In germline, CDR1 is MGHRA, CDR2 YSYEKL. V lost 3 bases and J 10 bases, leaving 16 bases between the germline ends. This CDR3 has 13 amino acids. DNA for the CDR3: TGCGCCAGCAGCCAGCTAGCCTTGATTAGACAGTACTTC. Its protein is CASSQLALIRQYF.

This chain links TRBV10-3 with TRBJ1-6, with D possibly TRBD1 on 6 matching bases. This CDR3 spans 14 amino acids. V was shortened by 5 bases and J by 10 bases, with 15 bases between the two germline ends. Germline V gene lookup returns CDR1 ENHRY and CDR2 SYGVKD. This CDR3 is CAISKGNRDSPLHF. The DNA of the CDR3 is TGTGCCATCAGTAAAGGGAACAGGGACTCACCCCTCCACTTT.

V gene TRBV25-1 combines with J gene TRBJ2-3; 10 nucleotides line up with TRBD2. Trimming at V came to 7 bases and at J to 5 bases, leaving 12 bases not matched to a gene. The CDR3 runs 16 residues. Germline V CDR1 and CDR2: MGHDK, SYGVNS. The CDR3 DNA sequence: TGTGCCAGCACTGGTAGGTCTAGCGGGAGTGGAGATACGCAGTATTTT. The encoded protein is CASTGRSSGSGDTQYF. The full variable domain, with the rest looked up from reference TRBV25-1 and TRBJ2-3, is EADIYQTPRYLVIGTGKKITLECSQTMGHDKMYWYQQDPGMELHLIHYSYGVNSTEKGDLSSESTVSRIRTEHFPLTLESARPSHTSQYLCASTGRSSGSGDTQYFGPGTRLTVL.

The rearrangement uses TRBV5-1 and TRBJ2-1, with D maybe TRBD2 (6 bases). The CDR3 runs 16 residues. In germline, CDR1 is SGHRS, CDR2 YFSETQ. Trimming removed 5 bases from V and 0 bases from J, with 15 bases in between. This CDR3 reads CASRREVDYSYNEQFF. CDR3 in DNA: TGCGCCAGCAGAAGGGAGGTGGACTACTCCTACAATGAGCAGTTCTTC.

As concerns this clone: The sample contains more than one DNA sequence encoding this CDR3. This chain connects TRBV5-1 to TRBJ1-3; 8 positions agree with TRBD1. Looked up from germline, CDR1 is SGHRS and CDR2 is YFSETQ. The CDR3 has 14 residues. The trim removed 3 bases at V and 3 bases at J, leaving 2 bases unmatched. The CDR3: CASSSTGGGNTIYF. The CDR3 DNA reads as TGCGCCAGCAGCTCAACAGGGGGTGGAAACACCATATATTTT.

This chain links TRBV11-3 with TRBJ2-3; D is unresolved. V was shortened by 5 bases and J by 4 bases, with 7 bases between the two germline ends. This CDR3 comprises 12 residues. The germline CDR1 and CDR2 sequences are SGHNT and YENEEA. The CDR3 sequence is CASSAKPDTQYF. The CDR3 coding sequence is TGTGCCAGCAGCGCCAAGCCAGATACGCAGTATTTT.

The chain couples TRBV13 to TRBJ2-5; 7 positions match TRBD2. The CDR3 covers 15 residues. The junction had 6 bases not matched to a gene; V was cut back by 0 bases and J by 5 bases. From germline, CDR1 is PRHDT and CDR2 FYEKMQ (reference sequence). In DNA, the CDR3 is TGTGCCAGCAGCTTAGGCGGGAGGTCGGGCGAGACCCAGTACTTC. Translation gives CASSLGGRSGETQYF.

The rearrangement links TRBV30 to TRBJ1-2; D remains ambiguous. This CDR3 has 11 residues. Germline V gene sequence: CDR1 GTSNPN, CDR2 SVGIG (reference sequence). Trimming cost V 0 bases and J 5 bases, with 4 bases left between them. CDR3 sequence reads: CAWSVRYGYTF. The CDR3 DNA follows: TGTGCCTGGAGTGTACGGTATGGCTACACCTTC.

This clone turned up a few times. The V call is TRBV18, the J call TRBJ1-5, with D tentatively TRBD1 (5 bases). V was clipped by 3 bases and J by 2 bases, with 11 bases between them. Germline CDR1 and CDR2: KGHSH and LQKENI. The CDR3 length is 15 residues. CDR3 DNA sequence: TGTGCCAGCTCACCCGGGGGGTCGGGCAATCAGCCCCAGCATTTT. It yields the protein CASSPGGSGNQPQHF.